Included here is one TCR beta chain sequence, with context. This entry comes from a study of shared clonotypes between healthy human individuals. Libraries were prepared by immunoSEQ multiplex PCR; TCRdb keeps only in-frame clonotypes and omits some of them. Of around 700,000 clones listed, approximately 73% are singletons. The CDR3 is made up of 13 amino acids. J lost 5 bases, V lost 8 bases, and 6 bases had no gene match. Looked up from germline, CDR1 is LNHNV and CDR2 is YYDKDF (reference sequence). The study enrolled healthy HIV-negative adults without recent acute infections or vaccinations as donors.

The sequence derives from a woman in her 30s in good health. The rearrangement joins TRBV15 to TRBJ1-2, with 9 positions matching TRBD1. Sequenced material: memory CD4+ T cells sorted from blood. Documented subset: CD45RA-negative fraction. The CDR3 sequence: CATGQGQGYGYTF. The CDR3 bases are TGTGCCACCGGCCAGGGACAGGGATATGGCTACACCTTC.